This record covers a single TCR beta chain. The antigen it recognizes is unknown. No base quality information exists; no much larger clone differs at one position. The data were taken from a study of blood T cell repertoires in COVID-19 (dated by TCRdb to 2018 to 2020). Notes on the research overall: Collaborator samples came from the United States, Italy and Spain and covered acute and convalescent phases of COVID-19. The material from the prospective study consisted of cDNA or gDNA derived from T cells, B-cell-depleted T cells, or PBMCs. Deeply sampled blood TCRbeta repertoires from subjects exposed to, actively infected with, or recovered from COVID-19 were included in the dataset. The repertoires were released in a freely available public database intended as a resource for research on the immune response to SARS-CoV-2. The samples were drawn from the first 160 participants of the ongoing ImmuneRACE study and from under 1,500 subjects provided by 6 global collaborators. A de-identified subject ID, COVID-19 status, age in years and sex were almost always included in the sample metadata. Where available, HLA class I and class II types were obtained from metadata supplied by the sample provider rather than from assay-based typing.

Overall study results and their limits: The quantity of clinical and demographic metadata differed by source and by participant and was supplied without curation.

Collaborating institutions collected whole blood in K2EDTA tubes following their own protocols. Collaborator samples were shipped for TCRbeta analysis as frozen whole blood, isolated PBMCs, or DNA extracted from either sample type. TCRbeta CDR3 regions were amplified from genomic DNA by means of the immunoSEQ Assay, a bias-controlled multiplex PCR. The study's processing was this. The number of nucleated cells in each sample was estimated from the amplification of reference gene primers within the assay. To quantify the absolute abundance of each unique TCRbeta CDR3 rearrangement, sequence reads were collapsed and filtered. For each sample, productive Simpson clonality was calculated as the square root of Simpson's diversity index over productive rearrangements. The table comes from immuneACCESS by way of TCRdb, which keeps in-frame sequences with V and J called. Part of the clones is missing from these tables; in studies checked, under half for an unresolved V gene and the rest for unknown reasons. V, J and clone size reflect that table, while D and trimming were determined from the DNA. A total of 100,000 to 150,000 clones appear in this sample, roughly 85% of them only once. The ten largest clones add up to roughly 30% of the sample.

From cysteine to phenylalanine, the CDR3 is 13 amino acids long. CDR3 DNA only is kept here, 39 bases in frame from base 1. Trimming leaves V shorter by 4 bases and J shorter by 5 bases, with the junction holding 5 bases beyond the gene matches. The CDR1 and CDR2 encoded by the germline V gene (reference sequence) are SGHNT and YYREEE. The chain uses TRBV5-4 and TRBJ2-5; 7 of the junction bases match TRBD2. Sequenced material: peripheral blood. The TCR comes from a woman of 80 years or more with acute or convalescent COVID-19. The CDR3 protein is CASSPRGVETQYF. The bases read TGTGCCAGCAGCCCCCGGGGGGTCGAGACCCAGTACTTC.